Below are 2 T cell receptor beta chains sequenced from a single sample in a study of T cells in Graves' hyperthyroidism and ophthalmopathy. Amplification yielded TCR beta CDR3 regions, with RNA transcripts as the source. The HTBI primer set drove a first-round RT-PCR of the TCR CDR3. TCRdb analysed the multiplex PCR reads with MiXCR anew, one entry per CDR3 protein. Of around 300,000 distinct CDR3 sequences listed, around 20% are singletons. The sample was blood. These receptors were obtained from a man under 40 with Graves' ophthalmopathy.

The table lists this clonotype with many counts. The chain uses TRBV7-3 and TRBJ2-3, with D hard to call. Germline CDR1 SGHTA, CDR2 FQGTGA. V was shortened by 4 bases and J by 2 bases, with 7 bases between the two germline ends. The CDR3 is made up of 13 amino acids. The CDR3 sequence: CASSSSNTDTQYF. The CDR3 coding sequence is TGTGCCAGCAGCTCCTCGAACACAGATACGCAGTATTTT.

This clonotype appeared a few times. V usage is TRBV12-3 or TRBV12-4 and J usage is TRBJ1-4; D is perhaps TRBD1 (5 bases). The CDR3 is 13 amino acids. V lost 8 bases and J lost 8, with 15 bases in between. The CDR3 coding sequence is TGTGCCAGCCGCGTGGGGCGGGGAGAAAAACTGTTTTTT. Its protein is CASRVGRGEKLFF.